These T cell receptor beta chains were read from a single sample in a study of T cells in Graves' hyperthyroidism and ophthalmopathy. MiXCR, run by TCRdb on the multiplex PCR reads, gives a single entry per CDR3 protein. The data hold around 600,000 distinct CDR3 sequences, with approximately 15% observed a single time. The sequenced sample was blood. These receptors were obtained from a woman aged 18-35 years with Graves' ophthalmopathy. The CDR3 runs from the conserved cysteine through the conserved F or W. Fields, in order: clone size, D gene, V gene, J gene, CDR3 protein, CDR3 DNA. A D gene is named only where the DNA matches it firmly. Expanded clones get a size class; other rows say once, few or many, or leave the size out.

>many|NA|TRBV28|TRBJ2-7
CASTRSVYEQYF
TGTGCCAGCACCCGGAGTGTCTACGAGCAGTACTTC
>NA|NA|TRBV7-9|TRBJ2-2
CASSLLAYPPPETGELFF
TGTGCCAGCAGCTTATTAGCTTATCCGCCGCCTGAAACCGGGGAGCTGTTTTTT
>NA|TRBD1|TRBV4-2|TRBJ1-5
CASSPLLRDRGGQPQHF
TGTGCCAGCAGTCCACTACTCCGGGACAGGGGAGGTCAGCCCCAGCATTTT
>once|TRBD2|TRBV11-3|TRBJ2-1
CASSLPGLADLYNEQFF
TGTGCCAGCAGCCTCCCGGGACTAGCGGACCTCTACAATGAGCAGTTCTTC
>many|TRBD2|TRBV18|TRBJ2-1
CASSPSLAGSYNEQFF
TGTGCCAGCTCACCGTCGCTAGCGGGGTCCTACAATGAGCAGTTCTTC
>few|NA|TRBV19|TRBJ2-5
CASSSDRPETQYF
TGTGCCAGTAGCTCAGACAGGCCAGAGACCCAGTACTTC
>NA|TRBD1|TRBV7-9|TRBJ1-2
CASSADRDGYTF
TGTGCCAGCAGCGCGGACAGGGACGGCTACACCTTC
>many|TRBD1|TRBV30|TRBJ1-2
CAWSVYGTGGYGYTF
TGTGCCTGGAGTGTTTACGGGACAGGGGGCTATGGCTACACCTTC
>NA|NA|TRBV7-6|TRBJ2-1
CASSLEPDSPNEQFF
TGTGCCAGCAGCTTAGAACCCGACAGTCCTAATGAGCAGTTCTTC
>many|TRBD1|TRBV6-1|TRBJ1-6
CASKSGGLYNSPLHF
TGTGCCAGCAAATCAGGGGGACTTTATAATTCACCCCTCCACTTT
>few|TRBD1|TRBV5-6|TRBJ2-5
CASSLEDRVGETQYF
TGTGCCAGCAGCTTGGAGGACAGGGTGGGAGAGACCCAGTACTTC
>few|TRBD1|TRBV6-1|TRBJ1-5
CASTENRGGNQPQHF
TGTGCCAGCACCGAGAACAGGGGAGGCAATCAGCCCCAGCATTTT
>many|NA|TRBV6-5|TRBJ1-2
CASSYSAPAGGYGYTF
TGTGCCAGCAGTTACTCAGCCCCGGCCGGGGGCTATGGCTACACCTTC
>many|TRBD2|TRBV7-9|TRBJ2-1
CASRYGLGDEQFF
TGTGCCAGCAGATACGGACTAGGGGATGAGCAGTTCTTC
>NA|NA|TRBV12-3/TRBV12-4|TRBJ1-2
CASSLDRQYGYTF
TGTGCCAGCAGCCTTGACCGACAGTATGGCTACACCTTC
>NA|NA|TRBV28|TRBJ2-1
CASRGRGFNEQFF
TGTGCCAGCAGGGGCAGGGGTTTCAATGAGCAGTTCTTC
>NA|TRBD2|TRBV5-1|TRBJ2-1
CASSLELAGNNEQFF
TGCGCCAGCAGCTTGGAACTAGCGGGAAACAATGAGCAGTTCTTC
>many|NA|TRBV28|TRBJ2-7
CASSLAGRIYSYEQYF
TGTGCCAGCAGTTTAGCGGGACGGATTTACTCCTACGAGCAGTACTTC
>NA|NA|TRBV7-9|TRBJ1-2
CASSSSRVSYGYTF
TGTGCCAGCAGCTCGTCGAGGGTTTCCTATGGCTACACCTTC
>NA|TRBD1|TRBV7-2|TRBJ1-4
CASSARGLNEKLFF
TGTGCCAGCAGCGCCAGGGGGCTAAATGAAAAACTGTTTTTT
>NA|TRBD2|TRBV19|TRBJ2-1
CASSIVAGVGNEQFF
TGTGCCAGTAGTATAGTTGCGGGAGTAGGCAATGAGCAGTTCTTC
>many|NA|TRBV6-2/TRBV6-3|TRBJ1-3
CASSPTLTVSGNTIYF
TGTGCCAGCAGCCCTACTTTGACAGTCTCTGGAAACACCATATATTTT
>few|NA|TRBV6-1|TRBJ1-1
CASRRTAGGTEAFF
TGTGCCAGCAGAAGGACAGCCGGGGGCACTGAAGCTTTCTTT
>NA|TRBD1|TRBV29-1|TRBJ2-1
CSVETGYNEQFF
TGCAGCGTCGAGACAGGGTACAATGAGCAGTTCTTC
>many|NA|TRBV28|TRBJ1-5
CASSLRPGRRSNQPQHF
TGTGCCAGCAGTTTACGCCCAGGGAGAAGGAGCAATCAGCCCCAGCATTTT
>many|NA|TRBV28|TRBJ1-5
CASSSGEHVANQPQHF
TGTGCCAGCAGTTCCGGTGAACACGTGGCAAATCAGCCCCAGCATTTT
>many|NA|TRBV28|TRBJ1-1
CASSFSTEAFF
TGTGCCAGCAGCTTTAGCACTGAAGCTTTCTTT
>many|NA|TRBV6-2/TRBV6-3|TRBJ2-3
CASKEGPDTQYF
TGTGCCAGCAAGGAGGGACCGGATACGCAGTATTTT
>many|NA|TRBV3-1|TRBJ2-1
CASSQDGGTDEQFF
TGTGCCAGCAGCCAAGATGGAGGAACGGATGAGCAGTTCTTC
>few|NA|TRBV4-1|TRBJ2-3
CASSQPLQHGNTDTQYF
TGCGCCAGCAGCCAGCCCCTCCAGCACGGAAACACAGATACGCAGTATTTT
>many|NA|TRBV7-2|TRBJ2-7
CASSPDFLFSTRLGYEQYF
TGTGCCAGCAGCCCTGACTTTCTATTCTCAACACGACTAGGCTACGAGCAGTACTTC
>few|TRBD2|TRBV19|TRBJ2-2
CASIRTSGTSTGELFF
TGTGCCAGTATCAGAACTAGCGGGACCAGCACCGGGGAGCTGTTTTTT
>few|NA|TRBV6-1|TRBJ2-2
CASSYLSLHAGELFF
TGTGCCAGCAGTTATCTGTCCCTACACGCCGGGGAGCTGTTTTTT
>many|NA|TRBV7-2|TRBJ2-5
CASSMYRFQETQYF
TGTGCCAGCAGCATGTACAGGTTCCAAGAGACCCAGTACTTC
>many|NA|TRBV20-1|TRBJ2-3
CSAHTTSTDTQYF
TGCAGTGCTCACACGACAAGCACAGATACGCAGTATTTT
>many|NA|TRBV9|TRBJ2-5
CASSVGGDWETQYF
TGTGCCAGCAGCGTAGGGGGCGACTGGGAGACCCAGTACTTC
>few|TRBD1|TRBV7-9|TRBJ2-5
CASPPEVGPTGGWETQYF
TGTGCCAGCCCGCCTGAAGTCGGGCCAACAGGGGGCTGGGAGACCCAGTACTTC
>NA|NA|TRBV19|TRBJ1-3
CASSPTASSGNTIYF
TGTGCCAGTAGTCCTACAGCCTCCTCTGGAAACACCATATATTTT
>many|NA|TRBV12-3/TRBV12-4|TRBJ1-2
CASSLSGMGGYTF
TGTGCCAGCAGTTTATCGGGGATGGGTGGCTACACCTTC
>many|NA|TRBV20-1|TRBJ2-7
CSASSSREYEQYF
TGCAGTGCTAGTTCTTCGCGAGAGTACGAGCAGTACTTC
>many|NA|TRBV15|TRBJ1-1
CATSRDQQGIPEAFF
TGTGCCACCAGCAGAGATCAGCAGGGGATCCCTGAAGCTTTCTTT
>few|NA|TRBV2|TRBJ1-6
CASIDPENHNSPLHF
TGTGCCAGCATCGACCCGGAGAACCATAATTCACCCCTCCACTTT
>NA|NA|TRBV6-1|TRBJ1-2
CASSYSGGADGYTF
TGTGCCAGCAGTTATAGCGGGGGCGCCGATGGCTACACCTTC
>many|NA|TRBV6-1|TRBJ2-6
CASSSQYSPGHPSGANVLTF
TGTGCCAGCAGTTCCCAGTATTCACCGGGACACCCCTCTGGGGCCAACGTCCTGACTTTC
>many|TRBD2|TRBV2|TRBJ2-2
CASSSSGSGTGELFF
TGTGCCAGCAGTAGCAGCGGGAGTGGAACCGGGGAGCTGTTTTTT
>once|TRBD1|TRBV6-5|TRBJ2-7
CASSSGTGSGEQYF
TGTGCCAGCAGTTCCGGGACAGGGTCGGGCGAGCAGTACTTC
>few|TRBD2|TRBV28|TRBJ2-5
CASSPLRETSGSSFGETQYF
TGTGCCAGCAGCCCCCTACGGGAGACTAGCGGGAGTTCATTCGGAGAGACCCAGTACTTC
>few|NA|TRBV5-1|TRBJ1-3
CASSLDASSGNTIYF
TGCGCCAGCAGCTTGGATGCTAGCTCTGGAAACACCATATATTTT
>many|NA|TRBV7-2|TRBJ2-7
CASSLRTATSYEQYF
TGTGCCAGCAGCTTAAGGACAGCCACTTCCTACGAGCAGTACTTC
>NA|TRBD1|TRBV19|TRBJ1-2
CATPLGQGIGYTF
TGTGCCACCCCGTTGGGACAGGGGATCGGCTACACCTTC
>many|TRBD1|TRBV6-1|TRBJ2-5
CASRPPGQGVAETQYF
TGTGCCAGCAGACCTCCGGGACAGGGGGTAGCAGAGACCCAGTACTTC
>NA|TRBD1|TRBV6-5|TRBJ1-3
CASSYSRQGQNTIYF
TGTGCCAGCAGTTACTCCAGACAGGGCCAAAACACCATATATTTT
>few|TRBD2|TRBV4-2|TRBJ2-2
CASGTSGGYTGELFF
TGTGCCAGCGGGACTAGCGGGGGGTATACCGGGGAGCTGTTTTTT
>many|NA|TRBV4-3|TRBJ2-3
CASSQKGGATDTQYF
TGCGCCAGCAGCCAAAAAGGAGGAGCCACAGATACGCAGTATTTT
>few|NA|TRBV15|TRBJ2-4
CATSRDRGIGAKNIQYF
TGTGCCACCAGCAGAGATCGGGGAATTGGGGCCAAAAACATTCAGTACTTC
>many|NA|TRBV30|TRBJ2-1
CAWTLDQSSYNEQFF
TGTGCCTGGACCCTGGACCAGAGCTCCTACAATGAGCAGTTCTTC
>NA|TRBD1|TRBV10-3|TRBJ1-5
CAAAGTGENQPQHF
TGTGCCGCGGCCGGGACAGGCGAGAATCAGCCCCAGCATTTT
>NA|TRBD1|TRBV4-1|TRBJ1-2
CTSSQGTINRGPYGYTF
TGCACCAGCAGCCAAGGAACCATCAACAGGGGGCCCTATGGCTACACCTTC
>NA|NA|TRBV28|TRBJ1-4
CASSLAEINEKLFF
TGTGCCAGCAGTTTGGCCGAGATTAATGAAAAACTGTTTTTT